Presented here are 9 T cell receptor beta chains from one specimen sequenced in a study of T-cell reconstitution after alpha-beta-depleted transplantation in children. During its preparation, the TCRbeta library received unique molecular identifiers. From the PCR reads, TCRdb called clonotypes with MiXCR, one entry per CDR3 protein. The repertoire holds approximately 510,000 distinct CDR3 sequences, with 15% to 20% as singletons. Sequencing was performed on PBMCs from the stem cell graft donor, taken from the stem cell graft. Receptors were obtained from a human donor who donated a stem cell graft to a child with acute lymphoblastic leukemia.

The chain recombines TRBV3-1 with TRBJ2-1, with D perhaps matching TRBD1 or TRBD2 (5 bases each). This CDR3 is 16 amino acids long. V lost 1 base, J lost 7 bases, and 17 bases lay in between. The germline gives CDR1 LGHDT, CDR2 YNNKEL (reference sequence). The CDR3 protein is CASSQGDPGSWNEQFF. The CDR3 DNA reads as TGTGCCAGCAGCCAAGGGGACCCCGGATCATGGAATGAGCAGTTCTTC.

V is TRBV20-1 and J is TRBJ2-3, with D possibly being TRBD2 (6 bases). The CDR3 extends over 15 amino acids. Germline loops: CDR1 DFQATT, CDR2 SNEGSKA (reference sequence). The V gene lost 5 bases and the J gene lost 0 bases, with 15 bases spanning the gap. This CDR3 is CSAPGTPPSTDTQYF. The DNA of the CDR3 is TGCAGTGCTCCTGGGACTCCCCCTAGCACAGATACGCAGTATTTT.

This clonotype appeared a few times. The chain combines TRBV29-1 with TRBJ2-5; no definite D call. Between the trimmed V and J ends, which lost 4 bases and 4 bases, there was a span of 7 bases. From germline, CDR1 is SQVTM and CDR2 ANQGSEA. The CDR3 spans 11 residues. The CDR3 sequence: CSVGQVETQYF. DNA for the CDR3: TGCAGCGTTGGGCAGGTAGAGACCCAGTACTTC.

CDR3 loop: CATSAGLAHNEQFF. CDR3 DNA sequence: TGTGCCACCAGTGCGGGACTAGCGCACAATGAGCAGTTCTTC. The V call is TRBV24-1, the J call TRBJ2-1; 10 bases fit TRBD2. Looked up from germline, CDR1 is KGHDR and CDR2 is SFDVKD. V lost 5 bases and J lost 5; bases outside the gene matches: 2. The CDR3 has 14 amino acids.

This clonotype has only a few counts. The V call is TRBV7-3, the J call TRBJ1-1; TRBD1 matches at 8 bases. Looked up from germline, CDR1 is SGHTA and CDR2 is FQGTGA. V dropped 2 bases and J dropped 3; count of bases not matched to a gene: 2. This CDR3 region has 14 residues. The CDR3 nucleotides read TGTGCCAGCAGCTTAGGACAGGGACACACTGAAGCTTTCTTT. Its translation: CASSLGQGHTEAFF.

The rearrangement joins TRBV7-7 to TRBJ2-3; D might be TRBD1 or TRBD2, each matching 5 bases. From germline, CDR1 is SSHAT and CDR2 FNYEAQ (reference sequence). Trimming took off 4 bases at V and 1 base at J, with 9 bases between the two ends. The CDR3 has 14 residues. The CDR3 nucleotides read TGTGCCAGCAGCTCGAAGGGACGCACAGATACGCAGTATTTT. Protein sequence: CASSSKGRTDTQYF. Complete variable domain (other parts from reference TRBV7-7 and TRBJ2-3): GAGVSQSPRYKVTKRGQDVTLRCDPISSHATLYWYQQALGQGPEFLTYFNYEAQPDKSGLPSDRFSAERPEGSISTLTIQRTEQRDSAMYRCASSSKGRTDTQYFGPGTRLTVL.

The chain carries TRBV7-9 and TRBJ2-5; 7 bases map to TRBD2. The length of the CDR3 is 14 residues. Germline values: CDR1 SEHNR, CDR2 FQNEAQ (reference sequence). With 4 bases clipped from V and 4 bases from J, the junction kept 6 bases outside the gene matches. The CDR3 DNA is TGTGCCAGCAGCTGGGGGAGCGGGGCAGAGACCCAGTACTTC. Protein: CASSWGSGAETQYF.

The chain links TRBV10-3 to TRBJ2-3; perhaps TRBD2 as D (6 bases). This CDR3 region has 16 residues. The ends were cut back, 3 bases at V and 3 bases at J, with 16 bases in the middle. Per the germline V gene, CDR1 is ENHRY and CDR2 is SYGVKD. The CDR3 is CAISDPGLRGTDTQYF. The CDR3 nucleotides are TGTGCCATCAGTGATCCGGGACTCCGAGGGACAGATACGCAGTATTTT.

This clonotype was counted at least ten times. CDR3 region: CASSPSNTEAFF. The CDR3 DNA follows: TGTGCCAGCAGCCCGTCGAACACTGAAGCTTTCTTT. The V and J genes are TRBV12-3 or TRBV12-4 and TRBJ1-1, with D unresolved. Between the trimmed V and J ends, which lost 6 bases and 1 base, there was a span of 6 bases. The CDR3 has 12 residues.